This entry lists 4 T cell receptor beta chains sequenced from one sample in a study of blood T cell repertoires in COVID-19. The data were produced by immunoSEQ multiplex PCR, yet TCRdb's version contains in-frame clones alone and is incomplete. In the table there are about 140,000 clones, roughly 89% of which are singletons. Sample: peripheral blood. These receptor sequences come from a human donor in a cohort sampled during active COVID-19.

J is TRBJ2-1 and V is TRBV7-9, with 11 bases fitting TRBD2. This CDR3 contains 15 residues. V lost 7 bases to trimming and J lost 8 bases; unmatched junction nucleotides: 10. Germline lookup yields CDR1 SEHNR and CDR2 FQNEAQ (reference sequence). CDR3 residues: CASTGLAGGVHEQFF. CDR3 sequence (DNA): TGTGCCAGCACCGGTTTAGCGGGGGGGGTTCATGAGCAGTTCTTC.

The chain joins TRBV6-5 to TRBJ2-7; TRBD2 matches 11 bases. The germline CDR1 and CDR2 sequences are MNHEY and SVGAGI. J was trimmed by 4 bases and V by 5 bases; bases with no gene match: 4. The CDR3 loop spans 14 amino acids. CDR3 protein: CASSPGLADYEQYF. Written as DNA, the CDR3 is TGTGCCAGCAGTCCGGGACTAGCGGATTACGAGCAGTACTTC.

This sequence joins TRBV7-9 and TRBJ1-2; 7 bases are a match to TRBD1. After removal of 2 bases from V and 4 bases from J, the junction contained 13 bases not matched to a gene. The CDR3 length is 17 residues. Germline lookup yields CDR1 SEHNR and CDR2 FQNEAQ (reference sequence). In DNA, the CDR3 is TGTGCCAGCAGCTTAACGAGCAGGGGGGTTATTGGCTATGGCTACACCTTC. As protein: CASSLTSRGVIGYGYTF.

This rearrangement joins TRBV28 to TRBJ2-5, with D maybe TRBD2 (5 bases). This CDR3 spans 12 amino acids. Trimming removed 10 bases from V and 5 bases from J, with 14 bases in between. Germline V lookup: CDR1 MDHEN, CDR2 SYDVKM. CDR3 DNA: TGTGCCACTCGGACCTGGAGGGAGACCCAGTACTTC. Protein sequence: CATRTWRETQYF.